The TCR beta chain described here comes from a study of blood T cell repertoires in COVID-19. Study overall: Collection of acute and convalescent COVID-19 samples took place in the United States, Italy and Spain. PBMCs, B-cell-depleted T cells, or T cells were the source of the cDNA or gDNA that made up the material.

This clone turned up a few times. Original data processing: Counts of nucleated cells, estimated from reference gene primer amplification, were obtained. The assay was immunoSEQ multiplex PCR, and TCRdb's table has in-frame clones only and misses some. V, J and clone size are those of that table, while D and trimming were read from the DNA. In the table there are over 200,000 clones, 87% of which are singletons. The germline V gene encodes CDR1 MGHRA and CDR2 YSYEKL. The length of the CDR3 is 17 residues. With 3 bases clipped from V and 4 bases from J, the junction kept 10 bases outside the gene matches.

The sequence came from a woman in her fifties or sixties with acute or convalescent COVID-19. Sequenced input: peripheral blood. The chain joins TRBV4-1 to TRBJ2-5; 11 bases agree with TRBD1. The CDR3 protein is CASSHPGQGVEGETQYF. As DNA, the CDR3 is TGCGCCAGCAGCCACCCGGGACAGGGGGTAGAGGGAGAGACCCAGTACTTC.